Shown below are 19 T cell receptor beta chains from a single sample sequenced in a study of CD8 T cells in ankylosing spondylitis (dated by TCRdb to 2017 to 2019). Library method: 5' RACE. The run used an Illumina MiSeq. TCRdb reprocessing: public reads trimmed at Q25 with fastp, clones called with MiXCR, in-frame beta chains kept. Identical CDR3 proteins give one entry, which carries the most common genes and DNA. The sample includes over 30,000 distinct CDR3 sequences, with 16% observed a single time. Together, the top ten hold roughly 45% of the sample. The sample taken for sequencing was blood. The receptors stem from a male donor with ankylosing spondylitis or in good health (not recorded which).

The chain joins TRBV7-9 to TRBJ2-3; no reliable D call. This CDR3 is 14 amino acids long. Trimming cost V 3 bases and J 0 bases, with 7 bases left between them. Germline loops: CDR1 SEHNR, CDR2 FQNEAQ (reference sequence). CDR3 nucleotides: TGTGCCAGCAGCTTGGTGGAGAGCACAGATACGCAGTATTTT. This translates into CASSLVESTDTQYF. Full variable domain (missing parts from reference TRBV7-9 and TRBJ2-3): DTGVSQNPRHKITKRGQNVTFRCDPISEHNRLYWYRQTLGQGPEFLTYFQNEAQLEKSRLLSDRFSAERPKGSFSTLEIQRTEQGDSAMYLCASSLVESTDTQYFGPGTRLTVL.

Only a few counts were recorded for this clonotype. The chain carries TRBV29-1 and TRBJ2-2; possibly TRBD2 for D (5 bases). Trimming removed 5 bases from V and 2 bases from J, with 12 bases in between. Germline-derived CDR1 and CDR2 are SQVTM and ANQGSEA. CDR3 length equals 14 residues. The CDR3: CSVSGLANTGELFF. CDR3 DNA: TGCAGCGTTAGCGGCCTGGCCAACACCGGGGAGCTGTTTTTT.

Comments on this clonotype: A junction end diverges from the germline sequence, so it may reflect a read error. The chain has TRBV7-7 and TRBJ2-2; D possibly corresponds to TRBD1 (6 bases). This CDR3 contains 16 residues. CDR1 is SSHAT and CDR2 is FNYEAQ in the germline V gene (reference sequence). The CDR3 protein is CASSPQTGWGTGELFF. CDR3 nucleotides: TGTGCTAGCAGCCCCCAGACAGGTTGGGGAACCGGGGAGCTGTTTTTT.

V gene TRBV5-5 combines with J gene TRBJ2-5; no clear D. Germline-derived CDR1 and CDR2 are SGHKS and YYEKEE (reference sequence). V was clipped by 7 bases and J by 5 bases, with 12 bases between them. The CDR3 has 12 residues. CDR3 sequence reads: CASGPPRETQYF. The CDR3 nucleotides are TGTGCCAGCGGCCCCCCGCGTGAGACCCAGTACTTC. The full variable domain, completed using reference TRBV5-5 and TRBJ2-5, is DAGVTQSPTHLIKTRGQQVTLRCSPISGHKSVSWYQQVLGQGPQFIFQYYEKEERGRGNFPDRFSARQFPNYSSELNVNALLLGDSALYLCASGPPRETQYFGPGTRLLVL.

The genes are TRBV5-1 and TRBJ2-4; D is possibly TRBD1 (6 bases). V lost 5 bases to trimming and J lost 11 bases, with 17 bases between them. The V gene's germline CDR1 is SGHRS and CDR2 YFSETQ. CDR3 length: 13 amino acids. CDR3 in amino acids: CASRQGTREFQYF. The DNA for the CDR3 is TGCGCCAGCAGGCAGGGGACGCGAGAGTTTCAGTACTTC.

The sample holds one count of this clonotype. The chain combines TRBV20-1 with TRBJ2-7; 9 bases line up with TRBD2. The CDR3 runs 14 residues. After removal of 5 bases from V and 2 bases from J, the junction contained 7 bases not matched to a gene. Germline CDR1 DFQATT, CDR2 SNEGSKA (reference sequence). This CDR3 is CSAEVAGDAYEQYF. CDR3 sequence (DNA): TGCAGTGCTGAAGTAGCGGGAGATGCCTACGAGCAGTACTTC.

This clonotype was counted a few times. CDR3 coding DNA: TGTGCCAGCAGCCAAATGGACAGAAACATTCAGTACTTC. Translated, it gives CASSQMDRNIQYF. This chain links TRBV14 with TRBJ2-4, with D maybe TRBD1 (6 bases). With 2 bases removed from V and 6 bases from J, the gap between germline ends came to 8 bases. CDR1 is SGHDN and CDR2 is FVKESK in the germline V gene. CDR3 length: 13 amino acids.

This clonotype has a handful of counts. V is TRBV12-3 or TRBV12-4 and J is TRBJ1-5, with TRBD1 as a possible D gene (5 bases). Trimming took 1 base from V and 4 from J, leaving 11 bases between them. This CDR3 spans 15 amino acids. The CDR3 sequence is CASSLGGTGNQPQHF. DNA for the CDR3: TGTGCCAGCAGTTTAGGTGGGACGGGAAATCAGCCCCAGCATTTT.

The gene calls are TRBV20-1 and TRBJ1-1; unclear D gene. Germline CDR1 is DFQATT and CDR2 is SNEGSKA (reference sequence). The CDR3 is made up of 12 amino acids. The germline V and J ends were trimmed by 3 bases and 1 base, with 6 bases remaining between them. This CDR3 is CSARVGNTEAFF. The DNA for the CDR3 is TGCAGTGCTAGGGTAGGGAACACTGAAGCTTTCTTT.

This rearrangement joins TRBV29-1 to TRBJ2-2, with D possibly matching TRBD2 (6 bases). V gave up 7 bases and J gave up 2 bases, with 20 bases separating them. Germline V CDR1 and CDR2: SQVTM, ANQGSEA. This CDR3 has 16 amino acids. The CDR3 loop is CSAYVAAQDNTGELFF. CDR3 sequence (DNA): TGCAGCGCTTACGTAGCGGCACAGGACAACACCGGGGAGCTGTTTTTT.

This clonotype was found a few times. The chain uses TRBV5-1 and TRBJ2-1; D remains unclear. Germline CDR1 reads SGHRS; CDR2 reads YFSETQ. This CDR3 is 14 amino acids long. Trimming cost V 0 bases and J 8 bases, with 12 bases left between them. In DNA, the CDR3 is TGCGCCAGCAGCTTGGTAGCCGGGTTGGATGAGCAGTTCTTC. It codes for CASSLVAGLDEQFF.

The table lists this clonotype with a few counts. V and J are TRBV4-2 and TRBJ1-4; D may be TRBD1 (6 bases). CDR3 length: 15 amino acids. The germline gives CDR1 LGHNA, CDR2 YNFKEQ. V was cut by 4 bases and J by 8 bases, with 17 bases left in between. CDR3 in amino acids: CASSRLAGVGEKLFF. CDR3 coding DNA: TGTGCCAGCAGCCGCTTAGCAGGGGTAGGCGAAAAACTGTTTTTT.

The V gene is TRBV5-1, the J gene TRBJ2-1; 7 bases agree with TRBD1. Germline V gene sequence: CDR1 SGHRS, CDR2 YFSETQ. This CDR3 contains 15 residues. The V gene end was trimmed by 2 bases and the J gene end by 9 bases; junction bases not matched to a gene: 11. The CDR3 reads CASSFDREGRSEQFF. The CDR3 nucleotides read TGCGCCAGCAGCTTCGACAGGGAAGGGCGGAGTGAGCAGTTCTTC.

CDR3 amino acids: CSGLWRSTYEQYF. The CDR3, as DNA: TGCAGCGGCCTCTGGCGGAGCACCTACGAGCAGTACTTC. The chain is built from TRBV29-1 and TRBJ2-7, with no clear D. The CDR3 has 13 amino acids. Germline lookup yields CDR1 SQVTM and CDR2 ANQGSEA. Trimming stripped 7 bases from V and 2 bases from J, with 15 bases between.

The rearrangement joins TRBV29-1 to TRBJ2-1; TRBD1 matches 7 bases. The J segment lost 6 bases and the V segment lost 0 bases, leaving 8 bases of the junction unmatched. The CDR3 has 15 amino acids. Germline V lookup: CDR1 SQVTM, CDR2 ANQGSEA. The CDR3 sequence: CSVEDPNRGINEQFF. The CDR3 coding sequence is TGCAGCGTTGAAGATCCGAACAGGGGAATCAATGAGCAGTTCTTC.

This clonotype was detected only a few times. The chain has TRBV18 and TRBJ1-1; D ambiguous. V was trimmed by 5 bases and J by 1 base, leaving 5 bases between them. The CDR3 spans 12 residues. Germline CDR1 KGHSH, CDR2 LQKENI. Written as DNA, the CDR3 is TGTGCCAGCTCATCGGGGAACACTGAAGCTTTCTTT. It translates to CASSSGNTEAFF.

The chain carries TRBV29-1 and TRBJ2-3; D is unresolved. Looked up from germline, CDR1 is SQVTM and CDR2 is ANQGSEA. CDR3 length: 13 residues. Deletions cut 3 bases from V and 0 bases from J, with 7 bases between. In DNA, the CDR3 is TGCAGCGTTGAGAAAGTCAGCACAGATACGCAGTATTTT. It encodes CSVEKVSTDTQYF.

This clonotype was observed a few times. The rearrangement joins TRBV12-3 or TRBV12-4 to TRBJ2-2, with D perhaps matching TRBD1 (6 bases). The CDR3 has 14 amino acids. V lost 6 bases and J 2 bases, leaving 10 bases between the germline ends. The CDR3 nucleotides are TGTGCCAGCAGCCTGACAGGAAACACCGGGGAGCTGTTTTTT. Its translation is CASSLTGNTGELFF.

This clonotype was observed a few times. The chain links TRBV12-3 or TRBV12-4 to TRBJ1-1; possible D gene TRBD1, 5 bases. The CDR3 is 13 residues long. Trimming shortened V by 8 bases and J by 2 bases, and 12 bases separated the two germline ends. This CDR3 is CASRIQGNTEAFF. In DNA, the CDR3 is TGTGCCAGCCGAATCCAGGGAAACACTGAAGCTTTCTTT.